A selection of T cell receptor beta chains follows, all from one sample in a study of blood T cell repertoires in COVID-19. Method: immunoSEQ multiplex PCR; TCRdb's copy keeps in-frame clones and lacks some. The sample lists more than 200,000 clones; around 90% were seen once. Sequenced: PBMCs or T cells enriched from blood (not recorded which). The receptors come from a man aged 25-45 years in a cohort exposed to, infected with or recovered from COVID-19 (not recorded which). CDR3s leave out the opening cysteine and the closing phenylalanine or tryptophan.

>TRBV7-2|TRBJ1-2
ASSLNRDANYGYT
>TRBV9|TRBJ2-1
ASSVAGQEYNEQF
>TRBV28|TRBJ2-1
ASSLAQGSYNEQF
>TRBV21-1|TRBJ2-7
ASSQARDGCYEQY
>TRBV5-1|TRBJ2-3
ASSSPWGTARTTDTQY
>TRBV5-3|TRBJ2-4
ARSEIIVPGQGARGSAKNIQY
>TRBV14|TRBJ1-2
ASSQGDRGQFTGYT
>TRBV29-1|TRBJ2-5
SVAGTALYQETQY
>TRBV28|TRBJ1-1
ASSLDSVEAF
>TRBV6-4|TRBJ1-1
ASIEGGEEMNTEAF
>TRBV10-1|TRBJ2-1
ASSDILAGGGNEQF
>TRBV4-3|TRBJ2-7
ASSPTAQGAPYEQY
>TRBV5-6|TRBJ2-7
ASSRPGQGIYEQY
>TRBV7-2|TRBJ2-3
ASSFPGLRADTQY
>TRBV7-6|TRBJ1-6
ASSSHSGGSDNSPLH
>TRBV14|TRBJ1-2
ASSQRDRPNYGYT
>TRBV4-1|TRBJ1-6
ASSLFTRGNSPLH
>TRBV5-5|TRBJ1-4
ASSLPLTAATNEKLF
>TRBV11-2|TRBJ1-1
ASSKGTGENTEAF
>TRBV6-1|TRBJ1-5
ASSENRDSNQPQH